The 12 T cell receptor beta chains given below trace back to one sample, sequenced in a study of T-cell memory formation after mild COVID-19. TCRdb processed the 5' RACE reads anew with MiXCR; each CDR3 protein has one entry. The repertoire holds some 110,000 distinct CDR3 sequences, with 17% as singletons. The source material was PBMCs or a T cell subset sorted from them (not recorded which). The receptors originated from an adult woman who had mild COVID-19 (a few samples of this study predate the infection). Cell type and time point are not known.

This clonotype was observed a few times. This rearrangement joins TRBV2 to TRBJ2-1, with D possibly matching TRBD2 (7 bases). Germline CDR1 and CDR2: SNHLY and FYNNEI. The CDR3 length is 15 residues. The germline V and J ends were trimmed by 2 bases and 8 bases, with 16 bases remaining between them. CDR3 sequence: CASSERGGPSDEQFF. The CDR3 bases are TGTGCCAGCAGTGAAAGGGGGGGTCCTTCGGATGAGCAGTTCTTC.

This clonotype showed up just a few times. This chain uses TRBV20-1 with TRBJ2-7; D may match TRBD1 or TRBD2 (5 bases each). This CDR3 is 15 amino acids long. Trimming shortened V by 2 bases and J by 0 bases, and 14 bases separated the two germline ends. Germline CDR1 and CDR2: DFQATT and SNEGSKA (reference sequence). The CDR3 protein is CSARYSSGPSYEQYF. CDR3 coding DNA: TGCAGTGCTAGATACTCGTCGGGACCCTCCTACGAGCAGTACTTC.

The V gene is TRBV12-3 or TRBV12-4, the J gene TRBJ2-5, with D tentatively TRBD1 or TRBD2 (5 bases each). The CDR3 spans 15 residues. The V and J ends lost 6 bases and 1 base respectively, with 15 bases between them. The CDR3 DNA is TGTGCCAGCAGCCCCGGGACCGGCAGCCAAGAGACCCAGTACTTC. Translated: CASSPGTGSQETQYF.

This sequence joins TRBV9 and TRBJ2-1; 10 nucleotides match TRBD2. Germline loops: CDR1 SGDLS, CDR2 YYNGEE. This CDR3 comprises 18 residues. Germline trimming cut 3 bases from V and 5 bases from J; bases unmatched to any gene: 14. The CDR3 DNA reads TGTGCCAGCAGCGCCCCCTCCCCTCTAGCGGGAGAGGACAATGAGCAGTTCTTC. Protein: CASSAPSPLAGEDNEQFF.

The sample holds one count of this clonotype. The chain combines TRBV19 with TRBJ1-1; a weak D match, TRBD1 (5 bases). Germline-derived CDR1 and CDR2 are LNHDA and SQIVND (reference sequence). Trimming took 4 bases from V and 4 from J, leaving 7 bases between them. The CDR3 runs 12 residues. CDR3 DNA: TGTGCCAGTAGTACAGGGACCACTGAAGCTTTCTTT. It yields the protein CASSTGTTEAFF.

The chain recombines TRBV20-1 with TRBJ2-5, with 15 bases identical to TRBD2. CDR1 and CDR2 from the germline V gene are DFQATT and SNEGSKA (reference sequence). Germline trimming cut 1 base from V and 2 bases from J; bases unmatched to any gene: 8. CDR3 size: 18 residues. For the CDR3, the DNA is TGCAGTGCTAGAGGCTCCGGGACTAGCGGGGGGCCACAAGAGACCCAGTACTTC. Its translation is CSARGSGTSGGPQETQYF.

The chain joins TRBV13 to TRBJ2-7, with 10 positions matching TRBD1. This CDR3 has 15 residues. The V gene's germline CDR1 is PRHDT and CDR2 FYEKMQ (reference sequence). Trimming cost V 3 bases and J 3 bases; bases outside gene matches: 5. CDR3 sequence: CASSFGGTGDYEQYF. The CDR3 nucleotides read TGTGCCAGCAGCTTCGGTGGGACAGGGGACTACGAGCAGTACTTC. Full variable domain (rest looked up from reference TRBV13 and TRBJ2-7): AAGVIQSPRHLIKEKRETATLKCYPIPRHDTVYWYQQGPGQDPQFLISFYEKMQSDKGSIPDRFSAQQFSDYHSELNMSSLELGDSALYFCASSFGGTGDYEQYFGPGTRLTVT.

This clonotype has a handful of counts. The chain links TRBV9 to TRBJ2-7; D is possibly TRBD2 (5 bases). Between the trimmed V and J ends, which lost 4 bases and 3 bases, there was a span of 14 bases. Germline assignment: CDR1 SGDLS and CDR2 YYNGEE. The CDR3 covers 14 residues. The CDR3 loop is CASSPRLGSYEQYF. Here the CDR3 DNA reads TGTGCCAGCAGCCCCCGACTGGGGAGCTACGAGCAGTACTTC.

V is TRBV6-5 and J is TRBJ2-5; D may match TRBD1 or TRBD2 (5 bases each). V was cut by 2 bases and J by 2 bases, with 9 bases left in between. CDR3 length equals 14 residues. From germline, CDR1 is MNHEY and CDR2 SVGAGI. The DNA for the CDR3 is TGTGCCAGCAGTTACAGGGGAGATCAAGAGACCCAGTACTTC. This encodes CASSYRGDQETQYF.

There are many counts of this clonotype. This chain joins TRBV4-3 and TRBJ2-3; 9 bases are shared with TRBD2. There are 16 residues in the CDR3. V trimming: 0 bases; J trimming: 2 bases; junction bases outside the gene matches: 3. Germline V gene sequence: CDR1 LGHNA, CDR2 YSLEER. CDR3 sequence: CASSQDTSGSTDTQYF. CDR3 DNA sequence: TGCGCCAGCAGCCAAGATACTAGCGGGTCCACAGATACGCAGTATTTT.

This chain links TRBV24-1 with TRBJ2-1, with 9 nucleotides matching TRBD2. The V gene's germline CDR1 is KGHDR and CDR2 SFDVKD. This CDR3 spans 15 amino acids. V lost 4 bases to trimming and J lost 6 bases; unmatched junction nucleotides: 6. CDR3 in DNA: TGTGCCACCAGTGACGTAGCGGGAGAACCCAATGAGCAGTTCTTC. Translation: CATSDVAGEPNEQFF.

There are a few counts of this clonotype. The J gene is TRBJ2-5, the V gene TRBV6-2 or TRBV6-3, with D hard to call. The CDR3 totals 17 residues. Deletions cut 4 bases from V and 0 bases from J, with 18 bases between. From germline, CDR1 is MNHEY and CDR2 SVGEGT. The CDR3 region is CASSLGNEATYQETQYF. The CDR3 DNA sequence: TGTGCCAGCAGTTTGGGAAATGAAGCTACATACCAAGAGACCCAGTACTTC.